These T cell receptor beta chains were read from a single sample in a study of T and B cells in COVID-19 patients. TCRdb passed the multiplex PCR reads through MiXCR, listing each CDR3 protein once. The data contain thousands of distinct CDR3 sequences, 20% to 30% of them singletons. The sequenced sample was blood. The receptors derive from a human donor with active COVID-19. CDR3s include the opening cysteine and the closing phenylalanine or tryptophan. A D gene is named only where the DNA matches it firmly. Not every row has a clone size; where given, it reads once, few, many or a size class.

d_call	v_call	clone_size	cdr3_length	j_call	cdr3_aa	cdr3_nt
TRBD1	TRBV6-2/TRBV6-3	many	15	TRBJ1-5	CASRGRDRRDQPQHF	TGTGCCAGCAGGGGTAGGGACAGGAGAGATCAGCCCCAGCATTTT
TRBD1	TRBV19	medium-sized	15	TRBJ2-2	CASRRDSANTGELFF	TGTGCCAGTAGACGGGACAGCGCGAACACCGGGGAGCTGTTTTTT
.	TRBV30	many	13	TRBJ1-5	CAWSKGHDQPQHF	TGTGCCTGGAGTAAAGGGCATGATCAGCCCCAGCATTTT
.	TRBV27	many	14	TRBJ2-3	CASSWSGFADTQYF	TGTGCCAGCAGTTGGTCAGGTTTTGCAGATACGCAGTATTTT
TRBD1	TRBV15	.	18	TRBJ2-6	CATSTGWDRGSGANVLTF	TGTGCCACCAGCACGGGATGGGACAGGGGCTCTGGGGCCAACGTCCTGACTTTC
.	TRBV4-3	.	16	TRBJ2-1	CASSQDMDPTYNEQFF	TGCGCCAGCAGCCAAGATATGGACCCAACGTACAATGAGCAGTTCTTC
TRBD2	TRBV5-1	.	18	TRBJ2-3	CASSLAKAGGSGTDTQYF	TGCGCCAGCAGCTTGGCCAAAGCGGGAGGTTCGGGCACAGATACGCAGTATTTT
.	TRBV7-9	few	13	TRBJ2-2	CASSFDPTGELFF	TGTGCCAGCAGCTTTGACCCCACCGGGGAGCTGTTTTTT
.	TRBV6-1	few	13	TRBJ1-3	CASEQGRGNTIYF	TGTGCCAGCGAGCAGGGAAGGGGAAACACCATATATTTT
.	TRBV27	medium-sized	14	TRBJ2-1	CASSLRRALNEQFF	TGTGCCAGCAGTTTAAGGCGGGCACTCAATGAGCAGTTCTTC
.	TRBV11-2	.	14	TRBJ1-4	CASSLGGLGEKLFF	TGTGCCAGCAGCTTAGGAGGGCTCGGCGAAAAACTGTTTTTT
TRBD1	TRBV4-3	few	15	TRBJ1-2	CASSQDGPGGYGYTF	TGCGCCAGCAGCCAAGATGGACCAGGGGGCTATGGCTACACCTTC
TRBD2	TRBV11-3	.	14	TRBJ2-3	CASSFSGGTDTQYF	TGTGCCAGCAGCTTTTCGGGGGGTACAGATACGCAGTATTTT
.	TRBV12-3/TRBV12-4	few	16	TRBJ2-5	CASSSTRASGQETQYF	TGTGCCAGCAGCTCAACCCGGGCCTCGGGGCAAGAGACCCAGTACTTC
.	TRBV5-1	.	14	TRBJ2-7	CASSTIGGSYEQYF	TGCGCCAGCAGCACCATAGGGGGGAGCTACGAGCAGTACTTC
TRBD2	TRBV7-6	few	15	TRBJ2-7	CASSFEGGPGGEQYF	TGTGCCAGCAGCTTCGAGGGAGGGCCGGGGGGCGAGCAGTACTTC
.	TRBV20-1	.	14	TRBJ2-1	CSAQLALSFNEQFF	TGCAGTGCCCAACTAGCTTTATCGTTCAATGAGCAGTTCTTC
TRBD2	TRBV24-1	.	12	TRBJ2-1	CATSEQGTSQFF	TGTGCCACCAGTGAACAAGGGACTAGTCAGTTCTTC
.	TRBV29-1	medium-sized	13	TRBJ1-1	CSVVRGQKTEAFF	TGCAGCGTTGTAAGGGGCCAGAAAACTGAAGCTTTCTTT
.	TRBV29-1	medium-sized	12	TRBJ1-4	CSVVATNEKLFF	TGCAGCGTTGTAGCGACTAATGAAAAACTGTTTTTT
TRBD2	TRBV6-1	medium-sized	18	TRBJ2-3	CASSGLAEGLAVTDTQYF	TGTGCCAGCAGTGGCCTAGCAGAGGGACTAGCGGTCACAGATACGCAGTATTTT
TRBD2	TRBV6-2/TRBV6-3	medium-sized	16	TRBJ2-1	CASSYLAGGPENEQFF	TGTGCCAGCAGTTATTTAGCGGGAGGGCCGGAGAATGAGCAGTTCTTC
.	TRBV19	medium-sized	14	TRBJ1-5	CASSIENSNQPQHF	TGTGCCAGTAGTATAGAAAACAGCAATCAGCCCCAGCATTTT
.	TRBV10-3	.	13	TRBJ1-1	CAISEPGVTEAFF	TGTGCCATCAGTGAACCGGGAGTCACTGAAGCTTTCTTT
TRBD1	TRBV5-1	.	15	TRBJ1-2	CASSRSGQGQDGYTF	TGCGCCAGCAGCCGCAGCGGACAGGGTCAGGATGGCTACACCTTC
.	TRBV6-5	many	15	TRBJ2-1	CASSLALSSYNEQFF	TGTGCCAGCAGTTTAGCCCTGAGCTCCTACAATGAGCAGTTCTTC
.	TRBV7-2	.	14	TRBJ2-4	CASSLRGTKNIQYF	TGTGCCAGCAGCTTACGCGGGACGAAAAACATTCAGTACTTC
.	TRBV29-1	medium-sized	12	TRBJ1-1	CSVVGMNTEAFF	TGCAGCGTTGTTGGGATGAACACTGAAGCTTTCTTT
.	TRBV6-5	medium-sized	16	TRBJ2-2	CASSYRQKINTGELFF	TGTGCCAGCAGTTATCGACAGAAAATTAACACCGGGGAGCTGTTTTTT
.	TRBV5-6	.	14	TRBJ1-1	CASSSFSRATEAFF	TGTGCCAGCAGCTCATTTTCCCGGGCGACTGAAGCTTTCTTT
.	TRBV19	medium-sized	14	TRBJ2-7	CASSNQGQSYEQYF	TGTGCCAGTAGTAATCAGGGTCAATCCTACGAGCAGTACTTC
.	TRBV5-1	few	15	TRBJ2-7	CASSHERGTSYEQYF	TGCGCCAGCAGCCACGAAAGGGGGACTTCCTACGAGCAGTACTTC
.	TRBV5-4	.	15	TRBJ1-2	CARSQRFEENYGYTF	TGTGCCAGAAGCCAGCGGTTTGAGGAAAACTATGGCTACACCTTC
.	TRBV5-1	few	14	TRBJ1-1	CASSLISGYIEAFF	TGCGCCAGCAGCTTGATCTCAGGGTACATTGAAGCTTTCTTT
.	TRBV20-1	.	15	TRBJ2-1	CSAAETLSSYNEQFF	TGCAGTGCCGCCGAGACGCTCAGCTCCTACAATGAGCAGTTCTTC
TRBD1	TRBV6-5	few	18	TRBJ1-2	CASSPPTTGGVRNYGYTF	TGTGCCAGCAGTCCGCCTACGACAGGGGGCGTGAGGAACTATGGCTACACCTTC
TRBD1	TRBV6-6	many	14	TRBJ1-6	CASSNGQGRTPLHF	TGTGCCAGCAGTAACGGACAGGGGAGAACACCCCTCCACTTT
TRBD1	TRBV29-1	large	14	TRBJ2-2	CSVGQGGGTGELFF	TGCAGCGTTGGACAGGGGGGAGGCACCGGGGAGCTGTTTTTT
.	TRBV28	.	13	TRBJ2-7	CASSPPSSYEQYF	TGTGCCAGCAGTCCCCCGAGCTCCTACGAGCAGTACTTC
TRBD1	TRBV27	few	14	TRBJ1-5	CASSSGTGRQPQHF	TGTGCCAGCAGTTCCGGGACAGGGAGACAGCCCCAGCATTTT
TRBD1	TRBV5-1	few	13	TRBJ1-4	CASSRTGNEKLFF	TGCGCCAGCAGCCGGACAGGGAATGAAAAACTGTTTTTT